The 6 T cell receptor beta chains listed next were all sequenced from one sample in a study of CD8 T cells in ankylosing spondylitis (dated by TCRdb to 2015 to 2018). Library preparation was by 5' RACE. The sequencer listed for this sample is Illumina HiSeq 2500. TCRdb applied fastp at Q25 and MiXCR to the public reads, then kept only in-frame beta chains. Duplicate CDR3 protein sequences are folded into a single record with the most common DNA and genes. This sample has hundreds of thousands of distinct CDR3 sequences in its table, and more than 9.5% of those were observed once. Approximately 7% of the sample rests with the top ten. These receptors have no known antigen. Broad study findings and their caveats: A TCR beta motif made up of several highly homologous amino acid variants appeared to be characteristic of blood from ankylosing spondylitis patients.

Material: blood, either unsorted or a sorted T cell fraction (not recorded which). The receptors were gathered from a male donor with ankylosing spondylitis.

This clonotype was detected many times. The rearrangement links TRBV5-1 to TRBJ2-5; 7 bases are a match to TRBD1. CDR1 and CDR2 from the germline V gene are SGHRS and YFSETQ. CDR3 length equals 13 residues. V lost 4 bases and J lost 3; bases outside the gene matches: 3. Here the CDR3 reads CASSPGQKETQYF. The CDR3 DNA sequence: TGCGCCAGCAGCCCGGGACAGAAAGAGACCCAGTACTTC.

This clonotype was counted only a few times. This sequence joins TRBV11-1 and TRBJ2-1; D perhaps matches TRBD2 (6 bases). V dropped 2 bases and J dropped 7 bases, with 15 bases sitting between them. Looked up from germline, CDR1 is SGHAT and CDR2 is FQDESV (reference sequence). CDR3 length: 15 amino acids. This CDR3 is CASSLIRLAPNEQFF. As DNA, the CDR3 is TGTGCCAGCAGCTTAATAAGGCTAGCGCCAAATGAGCAGTTCTTC.

This clonotype turned up a few times. V and J are TRBV19 and TRBJ2-3; no reliable D call. Looked up from germline, CDR1 is LNHDA and CDR2 is SQIVND (reference sequence). This CDR3 is built from 16 residues. V was clipped by 3 bases and J by 0 bases, with 13 bases between them. CDR3 bases: TGTGCCAGTAGTATTGCGCCAGACACTAGCACAGATACGCAGTATTTT. Its translation: CASSIAPDTSTDTQYF.

This clonotype showed up just a few times. V gene TRBV5-1 combines with J gene TRBJ2-1, with 9 bases fitting TRBD1. The CDR3 length is 14 residues. With 2 bases clipped from V and 10 bases from J, the junction kept 7 bases outside the gene matches. The V gene's germline CDR1 is SGHRS and CDR2 YFSETQ. The CDR3 reads CASSLGQGIGEQFF. CDR3 coding DNA: TGCGCCAGCAGCTTAGGACAGGGGATTGGGGAGCAGTTCTTC.

The V call is TRBV19, the J call TRBJ2-1; possibly TRBD2 for D (6 bases). Germline V gene sequence: CDR1 LNHDA, CDR2 SQIVND (reference sequence). Trimming took off 0 bases at V and 2 bases at J, with 8 bases between the two ends. The CDR3 is made up of 15 amino acids. The CDR3 nucleotides are TGTGCCAGTAGTATAGACGGGAGAACCTACAATGAGCAGTTCTTC. It translates to CASSIDGRTYNEQFF.

The chain has TRBV24-1 and TRBJ2-6; D not resolved. The CDR3 spans 15 residues. Germline V CDR1 and CDR2: KGHDR, SFDVKD. V was cut by 3 bases and J by 2 bases, with 7 bases left in between. CDR3 nucleotide sequence: TGTGCCACCAGTGATCCTGTTGCTGGGGCCAACGTCCTGACTTTC. Protein: CATSDPVAGANVLTF.